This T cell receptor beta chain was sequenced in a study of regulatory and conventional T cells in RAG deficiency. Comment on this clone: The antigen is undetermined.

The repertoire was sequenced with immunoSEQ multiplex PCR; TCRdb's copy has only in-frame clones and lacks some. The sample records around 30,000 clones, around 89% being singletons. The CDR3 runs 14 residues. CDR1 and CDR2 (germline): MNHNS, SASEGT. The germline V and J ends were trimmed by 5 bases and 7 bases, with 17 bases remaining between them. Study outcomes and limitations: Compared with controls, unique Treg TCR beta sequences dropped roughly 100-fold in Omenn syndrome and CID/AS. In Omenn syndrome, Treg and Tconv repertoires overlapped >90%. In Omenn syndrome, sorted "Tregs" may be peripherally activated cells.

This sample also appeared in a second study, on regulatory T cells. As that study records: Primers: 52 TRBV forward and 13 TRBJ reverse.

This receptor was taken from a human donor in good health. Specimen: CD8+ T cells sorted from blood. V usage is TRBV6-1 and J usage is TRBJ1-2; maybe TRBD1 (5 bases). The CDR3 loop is CASSPTATTFGYTF. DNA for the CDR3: TGTGCCAGCAGTCCGACAGCAACCACCTTTGGCTACACCTTC.